The next 23 T cell receptor beta chains were all read from a single sample in a study of blood T cell repertoires in COVID-19. The table came from immunoSEQ multiplex PCR; TCRdb's copy has only in-frame clones and leaves some out. The data hold about 74,000 clones, with about four fifths observed a single time. Material for sequencing was peripheral blood. These receptors all come from a man aged 65 to 79 with acute or convalescent COVID-19.

V gene TRBV3-1 (or the pseudogene TRBV3-2) combines with J gene TRBJ1-6; D gene uncertain. The CDR3 extends over 14 amino acids. V was clipped by 1 base and J by 5 bases, with 6 bases between them. Germline lookup yields CDR1 LGHDT and CDR2 YNNKEL (reference sequence). In DNA, the CDR3 is TGTGCCAGCAGCCAAGCGGGAAATAATTCACCCCTCCACTTT. Protein product: CASSQAGNNSPLHF.

CDR3 protein: CASSPQGRGTNTGELFF. The DNA for the CDR3 is TGTGCCAGCAGCCCCCAAGGGAGGGGTACTAACACCGGGGAGCTGTTTTTT. This chain uses TRBV11-2 with TRBJ2-2, with 7 bases that match TRBD2. The CDR3 contains 17 residues. V dropped 5 bases and J dropped 2; count of bases not matched to a gene: 11. Germline V gene data show CDR1 as SGHAT and CDR2 as FQNNGV.

This chain uses TRBV9 with TRBJ1-6, with a weak D call TRBD1 (6 bases). This CDR3 comprises 17 residues. V was pared by 0 bases and J by 0 bases, with 10 bases between. Germline CDR1 is SGDLS and CDR2 is YYNGEE. The CDR3 DNA is TGTGCCAGCAGCGTAGCCTTGGACAGCTCCTATAATTCACCCCTCCACTTT. This gives the protein CASSVALDSSYNSPLHF.

J is TRBJ2-1 and V is TRBV28; 13 positions match TRBD2. The CDR3 runs to 14 residues. The germline gives CDR1 MDHEN, CDR2 SYDVKM. Trimming cost V 3 bases and J 7 bases; bases outside gene matches: 0. The CDR3 loop reads CASSLTSGRNEQFF. CDR3 DNA sequence: TGTGCCAGCAGTTTGACTAGCGGGAGGAATGAGCAGTTCTTC. Variable domain in full (rest from reference TRBV28 and TRBJ2-1): DVKVTQSSRYLVKRTGEKVFLECVQDMDHENMFWYRQDPGLGLRLIYFSYDVKMKEKGDIPEGYSVSREKKERFSLILESASTNQTSMYLCASSLTSGRNEQFFGPGTRLTVL.

The rearrangement links TRBV27 to TRBJ1-6; D gene uncertain. Germline CDR1 reads MNHEY; CDR2 reads SMNVEV (reference sequence). The V gene lost 7 bases and the J gene lost 6 bases, with 7 bases spanning the gap. CDR3 size: 12 residues. The CDR3 DNA follows: TGTGCCAGCACCAGTTTTAATTCACCCCTCCACTTT. Protein: CASTSFNSPLHF.

The rearrangement joins TRBV7-3 to TRBJ1-2; D is ambiguous. The length of the CDR3 is 12 residues. Germline lookup yields CDR1 SGHTA and CDR2 FQGTGA. V gave up 2 bases and J gave up 2 bases, with 3 bases separating them. The CDR3 here is CASSLGNYGYTF. The DNA of the CDR3 is TGTGCCAGCAGCTTAGGCAACTATGGCTACACCTTC.

This clone was detected only a few times. This chain joins TRBV5-1 and TRBJ2-7; D perhaps matches TRBD1 (5 bases). Trimming stripped 1 base from V and 5 bases from J, with 10 bases between. Germline V gene sequence: CDR1 SGHRS, CDR2 YFSETQ. The CDR3 is 13 residues long. CDR3 sequence reads: CASSLWQGNEQYF. The CDR3 bases are TGCGCCAGCAGCTTGTGGCAGGGAAACGAGCAGTACTTC.

V gene TRBV7-8 combines with J gene TRBJ1-2; D is unclear. The V end was cut by 0 bases, the J end by 1 base, with 15 bases between. This CDR3 comprises 17 residues. Germline CDR1 reads SGHVS; CDR2 reads FQNEAQ. DNA of the CDR3: TGTGCCAGCAGCTTAGCGGGGAGGCCCCTAGATAACTATGGCTACACCTTC. Translation gives CASSLAGRPLDNYGYTF.

V is TRBV10-2 and J is TRBJ2-7; the D gene is possibly TRBD2 (6 bases). V lost 6 bases to trimming and J lost 0 bases, with 12 bases between them. CDR1 is WSHSY, CDR2 SAAADI, per germline. There are 14 residues in the CDR3. The CDR3 is CASREGRVSYEQYF. The CDR3 region has the DNA TGCGCCAGCAGGGAGGGCAGGGTCTCCTACGAGCAGTACTTC.

The V and J genes are TRBV27 and TRBJ1-2; 7 positions match TRBD1. The CDR3 extends over 14 amino acids. Germline V lookup: CDR1 MNHEY, CDR2 SMNVEV (reference sequence). V lost 2 bases to trimming and J lost 2 bases; unmatched junction nucleotides: 2. CDR3 in DNA: TGTGCCAGCAGTTTAGGAGGGGGCAACTATGGCTACACCTTC. Translated, it gives CASSLGGGNYGYTF.

The J gene is TRBJ2-5, the V gene TRBV2, with 8 bases fitting TRBD2. The CDR3 is 13 residues long. With 11 bases clipped from V and 4 bases from J, the junction kept 9 bases outside the gene matches. The germline gives CDR1 SNHLY, CDR2 FYNNEI. The CDR3 DNA is TGTGCCTCTGTAGCGGGGAGTGGAGAGACCCAGTACTTC. Translated: CASVAGSGETQYF.

V gene TRBV18 combines with J gene TRBJ2-7, with TRBD1 identical over 9 bases. J was trimmed by 2 bases and V by 4 bases; bases with no gene match: 9. The CDR3 sequence is 16 residues long. The V gene's germline CDR1 is KGHSH and CDR2 LQKENI. This CDR3 reads CASSLSTGTGTYEQYF. The CDR3 DNA reads TGTGCCAGCTCACTTTCGACCGGGACAGGGACCTACGAGCAGTACTTC.

The chain links TRBV10-2 to TRBJ2-5; TRBD2 matches at 7 bases. The CDR3 totals 14 residues. The germline V gene has CDR1 WSHSY and CDR2 SAAADI. V was pared by 6 bases and J by 2 bases, with 6 bases of the junction left unmatched. CDR3 amino acids: CASSLVGGQETQYF. The CDR3 nucleotides are TGCGCCAGCAGCCTGGTCGGGGGGCAAGAGACCCAGTACTTC.

The CDR3 coding sequence is TGTGCCAGCAGCTTCCCCGGGACTAGTGAGACCCAGTACTTC. This translates into CASSFPGTSETQYF. The genes are TRBV11-2 and TRBJ2-5; 8 nucleotides align to TRBD2. Germline lookup yields CDR1 SGHAT and CDR2 FQNNGV. The CDR3 runs to 14 residues. Unmatched junction bases numbered 5, after V lost 3 bases and J lost 5 bases.

This clone was observed a handful of times. The V call is TRBV10-2, the J call TRBJ1-1, with unresolved D. This CDR3 is built from 12 residues. CDR1 is WSHSY, CDR2 SAAADI, per germline. V gave up 3 bases and J gave up 4 bases, with 6 bases separating them. The CDR3 nucleotides read TGCGCCAGCAGTGACCTCTTCACTGAAGCTTTCTTT. This sequence encodes CASSDLFTEAFF.

Only a few counts were recorded for this clone. The V and J genes are TRBV5-6 and TRBJ1-2, with TRBD1 as a possible D gene (5 bases). Per germline, CDR1 SGHDT and CDR2 YYEEEE. The V and J ends lost 2 bases and 2 bases respectively, with 7 bases between them. CDR3 length: 13 amino acids. CDR3 coding DNA: TGTGCCAGCAGCTTCCCAGGGAACTATGGCTACACCTTC. Amino acid sequence: CASSFPGNYGYTF.

The chain has TRBV7-3 and TRBJ1-5; 7 nucleotides agree with TRBD1. Unmatched junction bases numbered 10, after V lost 2 bases and J lost 0 bases. Per germline, CDR1 SGHTA and CDR2 FQGTGA. The CDR3 extends over 18 amino acids. In DNA, the CDR3 is TGTGCCAGCAGCTTAGGGACAGCAACATACGATAGCAATCAGCCCCAGCATTTT. Protein sequence: CASSLGTATYDSNQPQHF.

This clone has only a few counts. The rearrangement uses TRBV6-5 and TRBJ1-2; 9 bases are a match to TRBD1. CDR3 length: 13 residues. V gave up 10 bases and J gave up 4 bases; unmatched junction bases: 7. Germline V gene sequence: CDR1 MNHEY, CDR2 SVGAGI. The CDR3 here is CATRLDRGYGYTF. The CDR3 bases are TGTGCCACTCGGTTGGACAGGGGCTATGGCTACACCTTC.

This clone occurred once. The chain carries TRBV5-1 and TRBJ1-4, with D tentatively TRBD1 (6 bases). The CDR3 sequence is 16 residues long. Germline CDR1 reads SGHRS; CDR2 reads YFSETQ. Trimming cost V 1 base and J 3 bases, with 13 bases left between them. CDR3 nucleotide sequence: TGCGCCAGCAGCTTGTCCCCCCAGGGGCCTAATGAAAAACTGTTTTTT. This codes for CASSLSPQGPNEKLFF.

This clone occurred a few times. The chain links TRBV2 to TRBJ2-1; D may be TRBD2 (7 bases). CDR1 is SNHLY and CDR2 is FYNNEI in the germline V gene. Trimming cost V 5 bases and J 8 bases, with 19 bases left between them. The CDR3 extends over 15 amino acids. CDR3 in amino acids: CASSPGAGESDEQFF. In DNA, the CDR3 is TGTGCCAGCAGTCCAGGGGCGGGAGAGAGTGATGAGCAGTTCTTC.

The gene calls are TRBV5-1 and TRBJ1-1; D is unresolved. CDR3 size: 13 residues. Germline V gene lookup returns CDR1 SGHRS and CDR2 YFSETQ. V was pared by 3 bases and J by 1 base, with 7 bases between. The CDR3 bases are TGCGCCAGCAGCTGGGGAGAGAACACTGAAGCTTTCTTT. Protein product: CASSWGENTEAFF.

V gene TRBV6-6 combines with J gene TRBJ1-1; D is uncertain. The germline CDR1 and CDR2 sequences are MNHNY and SVGAGI (reference sequence). The length of the CDR3 is 11 residues. Trimming left V 5 bases short and J 11 bases short, with 12 bases between. Written as DNA, the CDR3 is TGTGCCAGCAGTGCTGAGCTCGGGGCTTTCTTT. This codes for CASSAELGAFF.

This clone was observed once. The chain has TRBV12-3 or TRBV12-4 and TRBJ2-7; D gene uncertain. The CDR3 spans 11 residues. V was clipped by 5 bases and J by 6 bases, with 8 bases between them. The CDR3: CASSASFEQYF. In DNA, the CDR3 is TGTGCCAGCAGTGCCAGTTTCGAGCAGTACTTC.